Sequencing of this T cell receptor (beta chain) was carried out in a study of OX40 agonist ivuxolimab in advanced cancers. TCRdb's copy holds only in-frame clones and misses some; the assay was immunoSEQ multiplex PCR. The sample lists just under 85,000 clones, roughly 84% occurring once. J lost 3 bases, V lost 6 bases, and 6 bases had no gene match. CDR1 KGHSH and CDR2 LQKENI come from the germline V gene. The CDR3 is 15 residues long. This material consisted of CD4+ or CD8+ T cells sorted from blood, taken in a trial of the OX40 agonist ivuxolimab. J is TRBJ2-7 and V is TRBV18, with 12 bases aligning to TRBD1. The receptor was isolated from an adult with an advanced solid tumor such as melanoma, head and neck, liver or kidney cancer. In DNA form, the CDR3 reads TGTGCCAGCTCCCCCGGGACAGGGGGCTTCTACGAGCAGTACTTC. Protein product: CASSPGTGGFYEQYF. The full variable domain, completed using reference TRBV18 and TRBJ2-7, is NAGVMQNPRHLVRRRGQEARLRCSPMKGHSHVYWYRQLPEEGLKFMVYLQKENIIDESGMPKERFSAEFPKEGPSILRIQQVVRGDSAAYFCASSPGTGGFYEQYFGPGTRLTVT.